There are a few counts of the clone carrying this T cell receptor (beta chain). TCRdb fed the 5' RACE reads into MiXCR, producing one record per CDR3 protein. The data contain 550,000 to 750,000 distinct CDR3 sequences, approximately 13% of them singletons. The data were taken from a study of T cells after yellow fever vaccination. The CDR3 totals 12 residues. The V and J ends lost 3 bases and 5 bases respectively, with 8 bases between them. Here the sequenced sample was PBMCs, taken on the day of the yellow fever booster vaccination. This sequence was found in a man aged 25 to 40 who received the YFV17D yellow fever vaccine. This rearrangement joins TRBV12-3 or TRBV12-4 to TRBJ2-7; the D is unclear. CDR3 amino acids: CASSFIPNEQYF. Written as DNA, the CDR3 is TGTGCCAGCAGTTTTATACCAAACGAGCAGTACTTC.